One and the same sample provided the 10 T cell receptor beta chains below, sequenced in a study of blood T cells in healthy people across ages. The authors ran a second PCR of roughly 6 to 12 cycles using a sample-barcoded 5' primer and a J-beta primer mix. Each CDR3 protein gets one entry after TCRdb re-called the 5' RACE reads with MiXCR. The sample holds some 800,000 distinct CDR3 sequences, around a quarter seen once. These data also featured in a second study, about T cells of mothers and their children.

Sequences were obtained from blood. The receptors shown here come from a boy aged 5 to 17 in good health.

A few counts support this clonotype. The rearrangement links TRBV5-1 to TRBJ2-7, with TRBD1 as a possible D gene (6 bases). V was shortened by 4 bases and J by 3 bases, with 11 bases between the two germline ends. The CDR3 is made up of 13 amino acids. Germline CDR1 and CDR2: SGHRS and YFSETQ. The CDR3 region is CASSNGQIYEQYF. The CDR3 bases are TGCGCCAGCAGCAACGGACAGATCTACGAGCAGTACTTC.

The chain combines TRBV6-1 with TRBJ1-1; the D gene is possibly TRBD1 (6 bases). Germline V CDR1 and CDR2: MNHNS, SASEGT. V was clipped by 10 bases and J by 6 bases, with 21 bases between them. The CDR3 covers 14 residues. CDR3 region: CATIPPRGFAEAFF. The CDR3 DNA follows: TGTGCCACAATTCCACCCAGGGGTTTCGCTGAAGCTTTCTTT.

This clonotype showed up just a few times. J is TRBJ2-1 and V is TRBV4-1, with TRBD1 matching 7 bases. The germline V gene has CDR1 MGHRA and CDR2 YSYEKL. This CDR3 is built from 15 residues. The ends lost 3 bases at V and 4 bases at J; junction bases unmatched: 6. The CDR3 loop reads CASSHTGTAYNEQFF. CDR3 DNA: TGCGCCAGCAGCCATACCGGGACAGCATACAATGAGCAGTTCTTC.

The V call is TRBV6-2 or TRBV6-3, the J call TRBJ2-7; D call uncertain. The end of the DNA fits TRBJ2-1 better, so the J call may be wrong. The CDR3 contains 15 residues. The germline gives CDR1 MNHEY, CDR2 SVGEGT. The CDR3 spells CASSLLKAEYNEQFF. In nucleotides, the CDR3 is TGTGCCAGCAGCCTGCTCAAGGCGGAGTACAATGAGCAGTTCTTC.

V is TRBV6-5 and J is TRBJ2-1; 11 bases line up with TRBD2. The ends lost 5 bases at V and 9 bases at J; junction bases unmatched: 6. CDR3 length: 14 residues. CDR1 and CDR2 (germline): MNHEY, SVGAGI. DNA of the CDR3: TGTGCCAGCAGTCAACTAGCGGGAGTACGTGAGCAGTTCTTC. It translates to CASSQLAGVREQFF.

The V call is TRBV20-1, the J call TRBJ2-7; 14 positions match TRBD2. CDR3 size: 16 residues. CDR1 DFQATT and CDR2 SNEGSKA come from the germline V gene (reference sequence). The ends lost 6 bases at V and 4 bases at J; junction bases unmatched: 11. The CDR3 loop is CSATGGTSGSPYEQYF. DNA of the CDR3: TGCAGTGCCACTGGGGGGACTAGCGGGAGCCCATACGAGCAGTACTTC.

CDR3 amino acids: CASSLSGTSGYTF. CDR3 sequence (DNA): TGTGCCAGCAGTTTATCGGGGACGAGTGGCTACACCTTC. The chain recombines TRBV28 with TRBJ1-2; TRBD1 is a possible D gene (5 bases). The germline V and J ends were trimmed by 1 base and 7 bases, with 10 bases remaining between them. The length of the CDR3 is 13 residues. CDR1 and CDR2 (germline): MDHEN, SYDVKM.

In this sample, this clonotype turned up a few times. The rearrangement joins TRBV6-5 to TRBJ1-1; D gene unclear. This CDR3 contains 14 residues. The germline V and J ends were trimmed by 5 bases and 0 bases, with 10 bases remaining between them. Germline loops: CDR1 MNHEY, CDR2 SVGAGI. The CDR3: CASSALTVNTEAFF. In nucleotides, the CDR3 is TGTGCCAGCAGTGCCCTGACGGTGAACACTGAAGCTTTCTTT.

This chain links TRBV7-2 with TRBJ1-5; 10 positions match TRBD1. J was trimmed by 3 bases and V by 1 base; bases with no gene match: 3. The CDR3 covers 16 residues. Germline CDR1 is SGHTA and CDR2 is FQGNSA. As DNA, the CDR3 is TGTGCCAGCAGCTTAGTTGGGACAGGGGACAATCAGCCCCAGCATTTT. Protein: CASSLVGTGDNQPQHF.

The chain uses TRBV28 and TRBJ2-7; maybe TRBD1 (6 bases). The V end was cut by 4 bases, the J end by 5 bases, with 24 bases between. CDR3 length: 17 amino acids. The germline V gene encodes CDR1 MDHEN and CDR2 SYDVKM. The CDR3 reads CASSSHGFGQFGDEQYF. The CDR3 DNA sequence: TGTGCCAGCAGTTCACACGGGTTTGGACAGTTCGGGGACGAGCAGTACTTC.